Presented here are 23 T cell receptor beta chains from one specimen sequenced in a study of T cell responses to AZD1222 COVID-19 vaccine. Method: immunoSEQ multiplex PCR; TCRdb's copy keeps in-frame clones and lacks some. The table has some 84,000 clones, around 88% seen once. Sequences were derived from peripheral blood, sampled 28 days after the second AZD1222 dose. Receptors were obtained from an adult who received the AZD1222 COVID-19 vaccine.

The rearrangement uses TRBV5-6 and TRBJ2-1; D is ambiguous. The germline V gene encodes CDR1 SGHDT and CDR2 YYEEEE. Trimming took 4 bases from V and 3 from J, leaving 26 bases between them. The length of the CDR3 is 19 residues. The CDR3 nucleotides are TGTGCCAGCAGCCAATTTTCTGGGGTCTTTCCTCAACTCTACAATGAGCAGTTCTTC. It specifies CASSQFSGVFPQLYNEQFF. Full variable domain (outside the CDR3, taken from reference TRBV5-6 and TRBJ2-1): DAGVTQSPTHLIKTRGQQVTLRCSPKSGHDTVSWYQQALGQGPQFIFQYYEEEERQRGNFPDRFSGHQFPNYSSELNVNALLLGDSALYLCASSQFSGVFPQLYNEQFFGPGTRLTVL.

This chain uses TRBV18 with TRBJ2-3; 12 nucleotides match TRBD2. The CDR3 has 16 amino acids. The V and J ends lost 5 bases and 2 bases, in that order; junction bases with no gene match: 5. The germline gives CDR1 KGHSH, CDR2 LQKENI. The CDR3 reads CASSTGLAGNTDTQYF. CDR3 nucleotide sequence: TGTGCCAGCTCAACAGGACTAGCGGGGAACACAGATACGCAGTATTTT.

The CDR3, as DNA: TGTGCCAGCAGCGTACAGGGGAGGGAAAACACTGAAGCTTTCTTT. Residues: CASSVQGRENTEAFF. This chain uses TRBV7-2 with TRBJ1-1; 7 bases match TRBD1. J lost 2 bases, V lost 5 bases, and 8 bases had no gene match. CDR1 is SGHTA, CDR2 FQGNSA, per germline. This CDR3 contains 15 residues. Filled out from reference TRBV7-2 and TRBJ1-1, the complete variable domain reads GAGVSQSPSNKVTEKGKDVELRCDPISGHTALYWYRQSLGQGLEFLIYFQGNSAPDKSGLPSDRFSAERTGGSVSTLTIQRTQQEDSAVYLCASSVQGRENTEAFFGQGTRLTVV.

DNA for the CDR3: TGTGCCAGCAGTTTAGGGATTACTTACGAGCAGTACTTC. Residues: CASSLGITYEQYF. The chain has TRBV27 and TRBJ2-7; D gene uncertain. The CDR3 runs 13 residues. Looked up from germline, CDR1 is MNHEY and CDR2 is SMNVEV (reference sequence). V gave up 2 bases and J gave up 4 bases, with 9 bases separating them.

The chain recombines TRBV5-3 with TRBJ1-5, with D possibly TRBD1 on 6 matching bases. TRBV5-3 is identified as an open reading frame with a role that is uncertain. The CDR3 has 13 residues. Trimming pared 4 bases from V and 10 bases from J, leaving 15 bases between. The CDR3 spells CARSLNRDIPQHF. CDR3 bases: TGTGCCAGAAGCCTTAACCGGGACATTCCCCAGCATTTT.

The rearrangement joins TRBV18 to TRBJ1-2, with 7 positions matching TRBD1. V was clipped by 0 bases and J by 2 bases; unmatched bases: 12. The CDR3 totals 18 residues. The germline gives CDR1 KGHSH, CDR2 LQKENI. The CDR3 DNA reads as TGTGCCAGCTCACCACCAAACCTTGGGGGACAGCCGAACTATGGCTACACCTTC. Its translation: CASSPPNLGGQPNYGYTF.

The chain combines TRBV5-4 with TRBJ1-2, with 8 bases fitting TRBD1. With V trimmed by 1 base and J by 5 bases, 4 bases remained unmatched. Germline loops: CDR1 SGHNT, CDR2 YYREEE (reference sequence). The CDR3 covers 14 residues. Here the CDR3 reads CASSLLTGEYGYTF. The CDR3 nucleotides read TGTGCCAGCAGCTTGTTGACAGGGGAGTATGGCTACACCTTC.

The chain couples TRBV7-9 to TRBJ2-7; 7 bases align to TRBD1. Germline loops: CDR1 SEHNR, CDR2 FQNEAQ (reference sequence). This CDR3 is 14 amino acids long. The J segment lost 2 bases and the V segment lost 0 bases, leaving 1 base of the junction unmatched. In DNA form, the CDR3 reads TGTGCCAGCAGCTTAGCAGGGGGCCCCTACGAGCAGTACTTC. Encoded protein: CASSLAGGPYEQYF. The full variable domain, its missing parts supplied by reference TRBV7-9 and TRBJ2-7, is DTGVSQNPRHKITKRGQNVTFRCDPISEHNRLYWYRQTLGQGPEFLTYFQNEAQLEKSRLLSDRFSAERPKGSFSTLEIQRTEQGDSAMYLCASSLAGGPYEQYFGPGTRLTVT.

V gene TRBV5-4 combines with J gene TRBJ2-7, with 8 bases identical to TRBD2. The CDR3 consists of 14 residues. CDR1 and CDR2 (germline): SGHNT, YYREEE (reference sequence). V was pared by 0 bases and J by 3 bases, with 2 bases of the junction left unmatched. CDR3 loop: CASSLDGRDYEQYF. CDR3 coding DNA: TGTGCCAGCAGCTTGGACGGGAGGGACTACGAGCAGTACTTC.

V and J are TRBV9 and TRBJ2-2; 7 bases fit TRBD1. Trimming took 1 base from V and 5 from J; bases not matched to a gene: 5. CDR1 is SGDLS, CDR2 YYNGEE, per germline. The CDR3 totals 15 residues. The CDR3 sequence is CASSVSGTVTGELFF. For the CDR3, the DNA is TGTGCCAGCAGCGTAAGTGGGACAGTTACCGGGGAGCTGTTTTTT.

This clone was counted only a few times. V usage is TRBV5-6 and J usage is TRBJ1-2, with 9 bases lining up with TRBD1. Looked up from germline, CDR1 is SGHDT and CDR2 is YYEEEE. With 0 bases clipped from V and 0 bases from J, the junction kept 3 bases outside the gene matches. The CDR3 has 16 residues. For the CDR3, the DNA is TGTGCCAGCAGCTTGGGGGACAGGGTAGCTAACTATGGCTACACCTTC. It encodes CASSLGDRVANYGYTF. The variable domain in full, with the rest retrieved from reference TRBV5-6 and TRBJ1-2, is DAGVTQSPTHLIKTRGQQVTLRCSPKSGHDTVSWYQQALGQGPQFIFQYYEEEERQRGNFPDRFSGHQFPNYSSELNVNALLLGDSALYLCASSLGDRVANYGYTFGSGTRLTVV.

The CDR3 region is CASTSFRGRSQPQHF. The CDR3 coding sequence is TGTGCCAGCACCTCCTTCCGGGGCCGGAGCCAGCCCCAGCATTTT. This chain joins TRBV28 and TRBJ1-5; TRBD1 is a possible D gene (5 bases). The germline V gene encodes CDR1 MDHEN and CDR2 SYDVKM. V shed 7 bases and J shed 7 bases, with 20 bases lying between them. This CDR3 comprises 15 residues.

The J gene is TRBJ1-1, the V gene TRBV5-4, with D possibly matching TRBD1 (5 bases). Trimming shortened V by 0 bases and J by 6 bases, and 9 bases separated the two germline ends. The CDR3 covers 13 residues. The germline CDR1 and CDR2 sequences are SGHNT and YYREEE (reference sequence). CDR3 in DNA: TGTGCCAGCAGCTTGGCGGGGGTGGCTGAAGCTTTCTTT. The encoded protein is CASSLAGVAEAFF.

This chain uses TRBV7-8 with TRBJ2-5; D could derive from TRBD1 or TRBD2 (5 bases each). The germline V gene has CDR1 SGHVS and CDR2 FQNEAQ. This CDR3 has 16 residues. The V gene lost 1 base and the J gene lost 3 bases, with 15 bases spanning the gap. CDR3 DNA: TGTGCCAGCAGCTTAGTCGGGGCTGGGTGGAAAGAGACCCAGTACTTC. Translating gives CASSLVGAGWKETQYF.

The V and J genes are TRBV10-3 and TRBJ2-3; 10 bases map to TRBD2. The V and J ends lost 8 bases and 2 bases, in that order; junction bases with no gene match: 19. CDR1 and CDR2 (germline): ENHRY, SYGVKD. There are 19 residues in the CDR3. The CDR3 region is CAIFPGDEVAGGLTDTQYF. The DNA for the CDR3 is TGTGCCATCTTCCCCGGGGATGAAGTAGCGGGGGGCCTCACAGATACGCAGTATTTT.

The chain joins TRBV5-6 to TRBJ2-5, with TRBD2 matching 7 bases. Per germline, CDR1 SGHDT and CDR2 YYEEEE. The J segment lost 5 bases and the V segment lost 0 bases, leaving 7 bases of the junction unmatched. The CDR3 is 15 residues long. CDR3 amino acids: CASSLDGLVGETQYF. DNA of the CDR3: TGTGCCAGCAGCTTGGATGGACTAGTAGGGGAGACCCAGTACTTC.

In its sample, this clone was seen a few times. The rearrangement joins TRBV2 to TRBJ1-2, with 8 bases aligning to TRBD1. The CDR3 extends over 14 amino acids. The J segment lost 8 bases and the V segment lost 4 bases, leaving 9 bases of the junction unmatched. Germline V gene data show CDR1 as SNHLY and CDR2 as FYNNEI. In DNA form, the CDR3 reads TGTGCCAGCAGTGTCCGGACAGGGAGGGGAGGCTACACCTTC. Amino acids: CASSVRTGRGGYTF.

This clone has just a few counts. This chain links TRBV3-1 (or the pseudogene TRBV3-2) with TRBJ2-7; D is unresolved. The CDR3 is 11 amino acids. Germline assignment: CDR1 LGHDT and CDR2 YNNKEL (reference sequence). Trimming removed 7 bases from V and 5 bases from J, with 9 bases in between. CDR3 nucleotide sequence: TGTGCCAGCACCCACCGGGACGAGCAGTACTTC. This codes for CASTHRDEQYF.

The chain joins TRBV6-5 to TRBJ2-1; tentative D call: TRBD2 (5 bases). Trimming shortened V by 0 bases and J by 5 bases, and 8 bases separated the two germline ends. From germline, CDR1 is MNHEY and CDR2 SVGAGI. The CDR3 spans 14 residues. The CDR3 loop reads CASSYSRGNNEQFF. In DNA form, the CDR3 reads TGTGCCAGCAGTTACTCACGAGGGAACAATGAGCAGTTCTTC.

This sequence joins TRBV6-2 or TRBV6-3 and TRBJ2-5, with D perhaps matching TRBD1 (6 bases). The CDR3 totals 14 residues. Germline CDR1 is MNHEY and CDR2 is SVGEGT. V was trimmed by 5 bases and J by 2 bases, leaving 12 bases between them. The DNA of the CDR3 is TGTGCCAGCAGTGTGACAGGTTCACAAGAGACCCAGTACTTC. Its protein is CASSVTGSQETQYF.

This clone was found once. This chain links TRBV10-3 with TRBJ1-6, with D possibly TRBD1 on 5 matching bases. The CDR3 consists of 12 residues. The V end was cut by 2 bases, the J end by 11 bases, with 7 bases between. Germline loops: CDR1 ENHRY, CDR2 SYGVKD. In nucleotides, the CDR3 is TGTGCCATCAGTGAGAGGGGCGCACCCCTCCACTTT. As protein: CAISERGAPLHF.

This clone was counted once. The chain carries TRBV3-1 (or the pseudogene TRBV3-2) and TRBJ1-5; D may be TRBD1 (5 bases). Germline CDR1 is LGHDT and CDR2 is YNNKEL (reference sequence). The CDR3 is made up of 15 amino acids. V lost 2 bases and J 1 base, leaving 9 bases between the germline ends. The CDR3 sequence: CASSQFQGSNQPQHF. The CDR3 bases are TGTGCCAGCAGCCAATTTCAGGGAAGCAATCAGCCCCAGCATTTT.

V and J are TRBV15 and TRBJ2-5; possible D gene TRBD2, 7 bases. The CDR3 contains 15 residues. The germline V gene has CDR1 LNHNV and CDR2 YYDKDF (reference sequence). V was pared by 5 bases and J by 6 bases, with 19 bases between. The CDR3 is CATSPSRGGWQTQYF. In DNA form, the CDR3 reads TGTGCCACCAGCCCCTCCAGGGGAGGGTGGCAGACCCAGTACTTC.